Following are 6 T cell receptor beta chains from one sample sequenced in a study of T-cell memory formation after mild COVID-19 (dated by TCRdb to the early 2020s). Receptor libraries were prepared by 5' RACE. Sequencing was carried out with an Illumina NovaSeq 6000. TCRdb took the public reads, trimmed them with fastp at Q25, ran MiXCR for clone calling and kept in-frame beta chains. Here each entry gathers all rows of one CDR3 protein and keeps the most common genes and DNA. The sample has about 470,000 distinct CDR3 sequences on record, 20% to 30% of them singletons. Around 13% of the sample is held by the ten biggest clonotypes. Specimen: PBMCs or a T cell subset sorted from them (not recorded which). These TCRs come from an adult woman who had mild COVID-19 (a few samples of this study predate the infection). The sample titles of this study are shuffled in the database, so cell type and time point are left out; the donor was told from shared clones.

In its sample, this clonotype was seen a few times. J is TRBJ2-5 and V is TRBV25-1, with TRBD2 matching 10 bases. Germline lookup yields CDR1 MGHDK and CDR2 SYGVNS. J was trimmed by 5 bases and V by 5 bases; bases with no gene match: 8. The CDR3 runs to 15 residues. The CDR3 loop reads CASSTSGTARETQYF. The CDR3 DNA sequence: TGTGCCAGCAGTACTAGCGGGACTGCCCGGGAGACCCAGTACTTC.

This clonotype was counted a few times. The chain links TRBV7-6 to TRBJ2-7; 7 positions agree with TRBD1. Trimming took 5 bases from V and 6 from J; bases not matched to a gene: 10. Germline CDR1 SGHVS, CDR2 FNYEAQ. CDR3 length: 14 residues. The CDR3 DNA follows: TGTGCCAGCAGCGCCCGTCTAACAGGGGCCGAGCAGTACTTC. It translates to CASSARLTGAEQYF.

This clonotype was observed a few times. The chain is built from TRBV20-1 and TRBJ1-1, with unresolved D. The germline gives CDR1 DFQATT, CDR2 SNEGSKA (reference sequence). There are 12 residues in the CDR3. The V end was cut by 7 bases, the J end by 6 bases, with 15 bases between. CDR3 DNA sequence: TGCAGTGGTGGGAGACGGGTCCCTGAAGCTTTCTTT. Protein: CSGGRRVPEAFF.

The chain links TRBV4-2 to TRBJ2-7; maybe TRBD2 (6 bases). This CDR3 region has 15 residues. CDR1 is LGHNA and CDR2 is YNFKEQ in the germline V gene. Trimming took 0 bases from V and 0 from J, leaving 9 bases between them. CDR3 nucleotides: TGTGCCAGCAGCCAAGATAGGACTACCTCCTACGAGCAGTACTTC. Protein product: CASSQDRTTSYEQYF.

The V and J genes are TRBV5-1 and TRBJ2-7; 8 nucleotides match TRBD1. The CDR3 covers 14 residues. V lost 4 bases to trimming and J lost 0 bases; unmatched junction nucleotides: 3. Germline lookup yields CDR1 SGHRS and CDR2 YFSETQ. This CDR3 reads CASSGTGPSYEQYF. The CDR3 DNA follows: TGCGCCAGCAGCGGGACAGGTCCCTCCTACGAGCAGTACTTC.

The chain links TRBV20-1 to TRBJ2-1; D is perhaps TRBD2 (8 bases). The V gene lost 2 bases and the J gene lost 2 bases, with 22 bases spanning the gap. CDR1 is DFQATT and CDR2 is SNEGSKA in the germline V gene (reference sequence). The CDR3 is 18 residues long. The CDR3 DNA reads TGCAGTGCTAGACCTATGACAGGGCACGGGAGGGCCTACAATGAGCAGTTCTTC. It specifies CSARPMTGHGRAYNEQFF.